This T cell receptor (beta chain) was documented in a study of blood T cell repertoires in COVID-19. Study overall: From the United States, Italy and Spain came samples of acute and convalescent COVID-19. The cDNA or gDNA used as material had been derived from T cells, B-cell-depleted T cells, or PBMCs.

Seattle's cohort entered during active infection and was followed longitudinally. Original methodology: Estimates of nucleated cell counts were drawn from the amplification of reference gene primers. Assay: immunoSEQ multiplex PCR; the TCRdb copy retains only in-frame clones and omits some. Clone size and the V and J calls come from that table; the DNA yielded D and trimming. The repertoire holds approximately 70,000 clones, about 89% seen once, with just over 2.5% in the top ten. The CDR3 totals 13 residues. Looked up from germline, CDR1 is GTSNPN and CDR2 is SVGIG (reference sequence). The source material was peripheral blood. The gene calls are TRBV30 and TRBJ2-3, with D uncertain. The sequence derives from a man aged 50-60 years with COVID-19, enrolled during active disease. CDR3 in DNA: TGTGTTTTCAGTGTAGTAGCCACAGATACGCAGTATTTT. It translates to CVFSVVATDTQYF. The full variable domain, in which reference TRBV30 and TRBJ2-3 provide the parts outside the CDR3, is SQTIHQWPATLVQPVGSPLSLECTVEGTSNPNLYWYRQAAGRGLQLLFYSVGIGQISSEVPQNLSASRPQDRQFILSSKKLLLSDSGFYLCVFSVVATDTQYFGPGTRLTVL.